This T cell receptor beta chain was sequenced for a study of shared clonotypes between healthy human individuals. Naive-designated CD8 cells lacked CD45RO, were positively enriched for CCR7, and omitted terminally differentiated effector memory CD45RA+ cells. Findings of the study overall: The sharing of 4% to 5.5% of naive CD4 clonotypes was seen across a few donors. Generally, naive subsets came out with larger estimated richness than memory subsets.

TCRdb keeps only in-frame clones here, not all; method: immunoSEQ multiplex PCR. The data contain around 1.9 million clones, roughly 93% of them singletons. The V gene lost 6 bases and the J gene lost 0 bases, with 6 bases spanning the gap. CDR1 and CDR2 from the germline V gene are MDHEN and SYDVKM. The CDR3 contains 13 residues. As regards this clone: Its specificity is unknown.

The clonotype originates from a man between 18 and 35 years old in good health. Some clones in this sample may be carry-over from other donors' samples. The sequencing sample was made of naive CD8+ T cells from PBMCs. The chain joins TRBV28 to TRBJ1-5, with a possible D match to TRBD1 (5 bases). As DNA, the CDR3 is TGTGCCAGCAGCAGGGTTAGCAATCAGCCCCAGCATTTT. This codes for CASSRVSNQPQHF.